A single TCR beta chain is shown here with its context. Germline V gives CDR1 LGHDT, CDR2 YNNKEL (reference sequence). The V gene lost 3 bases and the J gene lost 7 bases, with 16 bases spanning the gap. The CDR3 is 14 residues long. This sample stems from a study of blood T cell repertoires in COVID-19. For the study at large: The cDNA or gDNA used as material had been derived from T cells, B-cell-depleted T cells, or PBMCs.

How the authors handled the data: The assay estimated nucleated cells by amplifying reference gene primers. Assay: immunoSEQ multiplex PCR; the TCRdb copy retains only in-frame clones and omits some. The DNA gave D and trimming, while V, J and clone size come from that table. This table has around 200,000 clones, about 83% appearing once. Source material: peripheral blood. This clonotype was sampled from a woman aged 25 to 39 with COVID-19, enrolled during active disease. This rearrangement joins TRBV3-1 (or the pseudogene TRBV3-2) to TRBJ2-7, with D possibly being TRBD2 (6 bases). CDR3 sequence reads: CASSHRTEGLEQYF. In DNA form, the CDR3 reads TGTGCCAGCAGCCACCGGACGGAGGGTTTGGAGCAGTACTTC.